This passage covers 32 T cell receptor beta chains from one sample sequenced in a study of cytomegalovirus exposure and HLA in healthy donors. PCR amplification relied on 60 Vbeta primers (plus 13 Jbeta primers). Sequencing was performed with immunoSEQ multiplex PCR; in TCRdb, only in-frame clones are kept and a portion is missing. This table has some 180,000 clones, roughly 87% appearing once. The sample was PBMCs. Every receptor here comes from a boy between 2 and 10 years old in good health and CMV-seronegative.

The V and J genes are TRBV5-1 and TRBJ1-1, with TRBD1 as a possible D gene (5 bases). The CDR3 loop spans 17 amino acids. V lost 0 bases, J lost 1 base, and 16 bases lay in between. Germline V gene data show CDR1 as SGHRS and CDR2 as YFSETQ. DNA for the CDR3: TGCGCCAGCAGCTTGGAAGCGATCGGGGGACCGAACACTGAAGCTTTCTTT. Translated, it gives CASSLEAIGGPNTEAFF.

V usage is TRBV18 and J usage is TRBJ2-2, with D possibly TRBD2 on 7 matching bases. Trimming took off 1 base at V and 3 bases at J, with 15 bases between the two ends. Per germline, CDR1 KGHSH and CDR2 LQKENI. The CDR3 totals 17 residues. CDR3 residues: CASSPRTGGLDTGELFF. CDR3 nucleotides: TGTGCCAGCTCACCACGTACGGGGGGCCTCGACACCGGGGAGCTGTTTTTT.

The chain is built from TRBV14 and TRBJ2-5; D not certain. Germline V gene data show CDR1 as SGHDN and CDR2 as FVKESK. Trimming cost V 0 bases and J 0 bases, with 14 bases left between them. The CDR3 spans 17 residues. The CDR3 bases are TGTGCCAGCAGCCAAGATCCGCGCGCTGCGTACCAAGAGACCCAGTACTTC. Protein sequence: CASSQDPRAAYQETQYF. Using reference TRBV14 and TRBJ2-5 for the parts outside the CDR3, the full variable domain is EAGVTQFPSHSVIEKGQTVTLRCDPISGHDNLYWYRRVMGKEIKFLLHFVKESKQDESGMPNNRFLAERTGGTYSTLKVQPAELEDSGVYFCASSQDPRAAYQETQYFGPGTRLLVL.

The gene calls are TRBV6-5 and TRBJ2-7, with 7 positions matching TRBD1. The CDR3 loop spans 16 amino acids. The V gene end was trimmed by 4 bases and the J gene end by 0 bases; junction bases not matched to a gene: 9. Germline assignment: CDR1 MNHEY and CDR2 SVGAGI. The DNA for the CDR3 is TGTGCCAGCAGTTTGTCAGGGGGTCTAAGCTCCTACGAGCAGTACTTC. Protein product: CASSLSGGLSSYEQYF.

The V and J genes are TRBV28 and TRBJ2-2; D possibly corresponds to TRBD1 (6 bases). The ends were cut back, 5 bases at V and 6 bases at J, with 13 bases in the middle. Germline loops: CDR1 MDHEN, CDR2 SYDVKM. The CDR3 runs to 14 residues. Here the CDR3 reads CASSMVGGPGELFF. The DNA for the CDR3 is TGTGCCAGCAGTATGGTTGGGGGCCCCGGGGAGCTGTTTTTT.

CDR3: CASSERLAGVQETQYF. For the CDR3, the DNA is TGTGCCAGCAGTGAACGGCTGGCGGGGGTTCAAGAGACCCAGTACTTC. The rearrangement links TRBV2 to TRBJ2-5; TRBD2 matches 7 bases. This CDR3 contains 16 residues. Looked up from germline, CDR1 is SNHLY and CDR2 is FYNNEI. Trimming took 2 bases from V and 2 from J; bases not matched to a gene: 8. The full variable domain, completed using reference TRBV2 and TRBJ2-5, is EPEVTQTPSHQVTQMGQEVILRCVPISNHLYFYWYRQILGQKVEFLVSFYNNEISEKSEIFDDQFSVERPDGSNFTLKIRSTKLEDSAMYFCASSERLAGVQETQYFGPGTRLLVL.

In nucleotides, the CDR3 is TGTGCCTGGGCTAGCGGGGGGCGGGATGAGCAGTTCTTC. Its translation: CAWASGGRDEQFF. The chain employs TRBV30 and TRBJ2-1; 11 bases match TRBD2. The junction had 5 bases not matched to a gene; V was cut back by 5 bases and J by 8 bases. CDR1 and CDR2 from the germline V gene are GTSNPN and SVGIG (reference sequence). CDR3 length: 13 amino acids.

J is TRBJ2-1 and V is TRBV29-1, with D maybe TRBD2 (5 bases). The CDR3 covers 12 residues. Germline loops: CDR1 SQVTM, CDR2 ANQGSEA. V shed 7 bases and J shed 14 bases, with 21 bases lying between them. DNA for the CDR3: TGCAGCGCCGGACCGGGAACCTTCTCGGAGTTCTTC. Residues: CSAGPGTFSEFF.

The V call is TRBV28, the J call TRBJ2-7, with 7 bases fitting TRBD1. Per the germline V gene, CDR1 is MDHEN and CDR2 is SYDVKM. CDR3 length equals 15 residues. The junction had 8 bases not matched to a gene; V was cut back by 4 bases and J by 2 bases. CDR3 bases: TGTGCCAGCAGTTCTACTGACAGGGCCCCCTACGAGCAGTACTTC. As protein: CASSSTDRAPYEQYF.

The gene calls are TRBV5-1 and TRBJ2-2; TRBD1 matches 9 bases. After removal of 0 bases from V and 3 bases from J, the junction contained 6 bases not matched to a gene. In germline, CDR1 is SGHRS, CDR2 YFSETQ. CDR3 length: 17 amino acids. The CDR3 DNA sequence: TGCGCCAGCAGCTTGGGGGCACAGGGGGCCGACACCGGGGAGCTGTTTTTT. Its protein is CASSLGAQGADTGELFF.

J is TRBJ2-7 and V is TRBV10-3; 7 bases map to TRBD1. CDR1 and CDR2 from the germline V gene are ENHRY and SYGVKD. V dropped 0 bases and J dropped 6; count of bases not matched to a gene: 11. This CDR3 is built from 16 residues. DNA for the CDR3: TGTGCCATCAGTGAGTCGACAGGGAGCCCGATCCTCGAGCAGTACTTC. Translated: CAISESTGSPILEQYF.

CDR3 region: CASRQGATEAFF. DNA of the CDR3: TGTGCCAGCAGGCAGGGGGCCACTGAAGCTTTCTTT. The chain uses TRBV6-6 and TRBJ1-1, with 8 bases lining up with TRBD1. CDR1 is MNHNY and CDR2 is SVGAGI in the germline V gene (reference sequence). J gave up 4 bases and V 6 bases, and 1 base lay outside the gene matches. The CDR3 is 12 residues long.

A single count supports this clone. V gene TRBV9 combines with J gene TRBJ2-2; TRBD2 is a possible D gene (5 bases). The germline gives CDR1 SGDLS, CDR2 YYNGEE. V dropped 0 bases and J dropped 0 bases, with 15 bases sitting between them. The CDR3 totals 18 residues. CDR3 region: CASSVGGGVGSNTGELFF. Here the CDR3 DNA reads TGTGCCAGCAGCGTAGGCGGAGGAGTCGGATCGAACACCGGGGAGCTGTTTTTT.

The chain combines TRBV25-1 with TRBJ2-4, with TRBD2 matching 11 bases. Germline V gene lookup returns CDR1 MGHDK and CDR2 SYGVNS. J lost 0 bases, V lost 2 bases, and 6 bases had no gene match. CDR3 size: 18 residues. In DNA, the CDR3 is TGTGCCAGCAGTGAACGTACTAGCGGGAGCCTAGCCAAAAACATTCAGTACTTC. This translates into CASSERTSGSLAKNIQYF.

This sequence joins TRBV28 and TRBJ1-1, with D uncertain. Germline-derived CDR1 and CDR2 are MDHEN and SYDVKM. Between the trimmed V and J ends, which lost 0 bases and 1 base, there was a span of 12 bases. The CDR3 consists of 16 residues. The CDR3 sequence is CASSLWPFGRNTEAFF. Here the CDR3 DNA reads TGTGCCAGCAGTTTATGGCCCTTCGGGAGGAACACTGAAGCTTTCTTT.

This chain uses TRBV4-2 with TRBJ2-3; D is perhaps TRBD2 (5 bases). The V end was cut by 4 bases, the J end by 0 bases, with 17 bases between. Germline V gene data show CDR1 as LGHNA and CDR2 as YNFKEQ. CDR3 length equals 17 residues. CDR3: CASSPREAGISTDTQYF. Here the CDR3 DNA reads TGTGCCAGCAGCCCCCGCGAGGCGGGCATAAGCACAGATACGCAGTATTTT.

CDR3 DNA sequence: TGTGCCAGCAGCCGTTCTGACAGGGGGTTAGGCTACACCTTC. It translates to CASSRSDRGLGYTF. The chain employs TRBV6-1 and TRBJ1-2; the match to TRBD1 covers 9 bases. The V and J ends lost 6 bases and 8 bases, in that order; junction bases with no gene match: 10. The CDR3 extends over 14 amino acids. The V gene's germline CDR1 is MNHNS and CDR2 SASEGT.

The chain recombines TRBV29-1 with TRBJ1-5, with a weak D call TRBD1 (5 bases). V dropped 4 bases and J dropped 5 bases, with 15 bases sitting between them. The CDR3 covers 14 residues. From germline, CDR1 is SQVTM and CDR2 ANQGSEA. CDR3 coding DNA: TGCAGCGTTGGGGGGGTGTCTCGCGATCAGCCCCAGCATTTT. It yields the protein CSVGGVSRDQPQHF.

The chain has TRBV21-1 and TRBJ1-4. TRBV21-1 is classified as a pseudogene. The length of the CDR3 is 15 residues. CDR3 coding DNA: TGTGCCAGCAGCATAATGGGGGAGGAGGATGAAAAACTGTTTTTT. This sequence encodes CASSIMGEEDEKLFF.

The chain is built from TRBV9 and TRBJ2-1, with D maybe TRBD2 (6 bases). This CDR3 is 17 amino acids long. The germline V gene encodes CDR1 SGDLS and CDR2 YYNGEE. V was pared by 0 bases and J by 2 bases, with 15 bases between. CDR3 amino acids: CASSVEFSRETYNEQFF. Here the CDR3 DNA reads TGTGCCAGCAGCGTAGAGTTTAGTCGGGAGACCTACAATGAGCAGTTCTTC.

The chain employs TRBV18 and TRBJ1-5; perhaps TRBD1 as D (5 bases). Germline CDR1 is KGHSH and CDR2 is LQKENI. The CDR3 contains 16 residues. Trimming left V 1 base short and J 1 base short, with 11 bases between. CDR3 in amino acids: CASSPLGGSSNQPQHF. The CDR3 DNA reads as TGTGCCAGCTCACCACTGGGGGGGTCGAGCAATCAGCCCCAGCATTTT.

The rearrangement uses TRBV27 and TRBJ2-1; 10 nucleotides agree with TRBD2. The V segment lost 6 bases and the J segment 9 bases; nucleotides outside the gene matches: 17. The germline gives CDR1 MNHEY, CDR2 SMNVEV (reference sequence). The CDR3 consists of 17 residues. Here the CDR3 DNA reads TGTGCCAGCAGAGCCTTGGGGCTAGCGGGAGATATTAGTGAGCAGTTCTTC. This encodes CASRALGLAGDISEQFF.

The chain combines TRBV9 with TRBJ2-2, with 7 bases identical to TRBD1. J lost 1 base, V lost 4 bases, and 7 bases had no gene match. In germline, CDR1 is SGDLS, CDR2 YYNGEE. CDR3 length: 16 residues. The CDR3 DNA follows: TGTGCCAGCAGCCCTCGGGACAGCAGGAACACCGGGGAGCTGTTTTTT. Its protein product is CASSPRDSRNTGELFF. The full variable domain, with the rest looked up from reference TRBV9 and TRBJ2-2, is DSGVTQTPKHLITATGQRVTLRCSPRSGDLSVYWYQQSLDQGLQFLIQYYNGEERAKGNILERFSAQQFPDLHSELNLSSLELGDSALYFCASSPRDSRNTGELFFGEGSRLTVL.

The CDR3 sequence: CASGDRSSYEQYF. The CDR3 coding sequence is TGTGCCAGCGGCGACAGATCGTCCTACGAGCAGTACTTC. The chain joins TRBV27 to TRBJ2-7, with D tentatively TRBD1 (5 bases). CDR1 and CDR2 (germline): MNHEY, SMNVEV (reference sequence). Trimming left V 8 bases short and J 1 base short, with 12 bases between. The CDR3 is made up of 13 amino acids.

The sample holds one count of this clone. V usage is TRBV5-6 and J usage is TRBJ2-3, with D possibly being TRBD1 (5 bases). The CDR3 extends over 14 amino acids. Germline loops: CDR1 SGHDT, CDR2 YYEEEE. V lost 2 bases and J 4 bases, leaving 11 bases between the germline ends. The CDR3, as DNA: TGTGCCAGCAGCTTAGGGGCTGGCGCAGATACGCAGTATTTT. Protein sequence: CASSLGAGADTQYF.

This sequence joins TRBV27 and TRBJ2-7; 10 nucleotides agree with TRBD2. CDR3 size: 15 residues. V was clipped by 3 bases and J by 5 bases; unmatched bases: 7. From germline, CDR1 is MNHEY and CDR2 SMNVEV (reference sequence). The CDR3 coding sequence is TGTGCCAGCAGTTTCCGGTCTAGCGGGAGCCACGAGCAGTACTTC. It encodes CASSFRSSGSHEQYF.

V and J are TRBV9 and TRBJ2-5; 8 bases map to TRBD2. The CDR3 extends over 15 amino acids. Germline V gene data show CDR1 as SGDLS and CDR2 as YYNGEE. Unmatched junction bases numbered 3, after V lost 1 base and J lost 1 base. CDR3 coding DNA: TGTGCCAGCAGCGTAAGCGGGAGACTCCAAGAGACCCAGTACTTC. Residues: CASSVSGRLQETQYF.

This clone was found once. The CDR3 here is CASSLRRGGDGYTF. Written as DNA, the CDR3 is TGTGCCAGCAGTCTCAGGAGGGGCGGGGATGGCTACACCTTC. The chain employs TRBV2 and TRBJ1-2, with TRBD1 as a possible D gene (5 bases). Germline values: CDR1 SNHLY, CDR2 FYNNEI. There are 14 residues in the CDR3. V lost 5 bases and J 6 bases, leaving 16 bases between the germline ends.

The J gene is TRBJ2-7, the V gene TRBV25-1; a possible D gene is TRBD1 (5 bases). This CDR3 spans 14 amino acids. V lost 2 bases to trimming and J lost 4 bases, with 12 bases between them. Looked up from germline, CDR1 is MGHDK and CDR2 is SYGVNS. CDR3 amino acids: CASSETGVLYEQYF. The CDR3 nucleotides are TGTGCCAGCAGTGAAACAGGAGTACTTTACGAGCAGTACTTC.

The chain combines TRBV4-1 with TRBJ1-1; 11 bases line up with TRBD1. The trim removed 1 base at V and 5 bases at J, leaving 12 bases unmatched. The CDR3 is 18 residues long. Per the germline V gene, CDR1 is MGHRA and CDR2 is YSYEKL. The CDR3 reads CASSQASGTGGAWTEAFF. CDR3 DNA sequence: TGCGCCAGCAGCCAAGCTTCCGGGACAGGGGGAGCGTGGACTGAAGCTTTCTTT.

The chain joins TRBV28 to TRBJ1-6; the D is unclear. Trimming took 4 bases from V and 5 from J, leaving 6 bases between them. Germline-derived CDR1 and CDR2 are MDHEN and SYDVKM. The CDR3 loop spans 13 amino acids. CDR3: CASSSSDNSPLHF. CDR3 nucleotide sequence: TGTGCCAGCAGTTCTTCAGATAATTCACCCCTCCACTTT.

V is TRBV2 and J is TRBJ1-1; D possibly corresponds to TRBD1 (5 bases). This CDR3 has 13 amino acids. The germline CDR1 and CDR2 sequences are SNHLY and FYNNEI. The V and J ends lost 8 bases and 5 bases respectively, with 15 bases between them. The DNA of the CDR3 is TGTGCCAGCGGCGGGAGGGGCGGAACTGAAGCTTTCTTT. It yields the protein CASGGRGGTEAFF.